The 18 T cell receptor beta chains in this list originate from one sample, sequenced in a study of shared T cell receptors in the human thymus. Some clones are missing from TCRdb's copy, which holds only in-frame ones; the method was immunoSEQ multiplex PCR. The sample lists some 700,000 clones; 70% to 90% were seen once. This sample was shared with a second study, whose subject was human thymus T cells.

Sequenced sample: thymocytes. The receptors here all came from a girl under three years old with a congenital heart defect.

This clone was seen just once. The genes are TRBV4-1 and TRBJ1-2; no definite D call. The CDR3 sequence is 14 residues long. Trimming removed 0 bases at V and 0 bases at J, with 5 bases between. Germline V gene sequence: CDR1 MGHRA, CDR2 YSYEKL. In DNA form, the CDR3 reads TGCGCCAGCAGCCAAGAGGGCCCTAACTATGGCTACACCTTC. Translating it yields CASSQEGPNYGYTF.

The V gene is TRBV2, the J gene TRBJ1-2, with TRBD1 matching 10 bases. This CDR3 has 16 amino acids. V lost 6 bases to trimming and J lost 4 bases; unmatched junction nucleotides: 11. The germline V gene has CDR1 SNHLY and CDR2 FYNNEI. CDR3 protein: CASRKYGTGDIYGYTF. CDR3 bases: TGTGCCAGCAGAAAGTATGGGACAGGGGATATCTATGGCTACACCTTC.

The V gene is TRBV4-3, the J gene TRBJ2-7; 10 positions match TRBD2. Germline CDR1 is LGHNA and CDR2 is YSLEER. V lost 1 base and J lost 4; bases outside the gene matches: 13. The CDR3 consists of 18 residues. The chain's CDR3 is CASSQAPPGLAETYEQYF. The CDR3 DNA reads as TGCGCCAGCAGCCAAGCCCCCCCCGGACTAGCGGAGACGTACGAGCAGTACTTC.

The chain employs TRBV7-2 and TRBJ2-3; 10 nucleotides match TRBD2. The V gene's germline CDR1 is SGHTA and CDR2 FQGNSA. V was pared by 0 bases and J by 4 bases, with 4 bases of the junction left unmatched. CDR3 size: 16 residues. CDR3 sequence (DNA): TGTGCCAGCAGCTTAGCGCTCAGCGGGGGGGCAGATACGCAGTATTTT. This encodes CASSLALSGGADTQYF.

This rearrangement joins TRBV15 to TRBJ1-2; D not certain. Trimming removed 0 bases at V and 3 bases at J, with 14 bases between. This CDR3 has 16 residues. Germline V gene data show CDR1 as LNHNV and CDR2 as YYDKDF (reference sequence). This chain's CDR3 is CATSRDRRRADYGYTF. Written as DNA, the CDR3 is TGTGCCACCAGCAGAGATCGGCGGCGGGCAGACTATGGCTACACCTTC.

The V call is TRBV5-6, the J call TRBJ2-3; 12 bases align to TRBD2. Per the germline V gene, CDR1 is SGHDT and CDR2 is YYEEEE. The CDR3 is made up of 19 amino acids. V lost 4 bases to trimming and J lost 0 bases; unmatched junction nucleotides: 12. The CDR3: CASSPRLTSGGPSTDTQYF. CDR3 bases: TGTGCCAGCAGCCCCCGACTGACTAGCGGGGGACCTAGCACAGATACGCAGTATTTT.

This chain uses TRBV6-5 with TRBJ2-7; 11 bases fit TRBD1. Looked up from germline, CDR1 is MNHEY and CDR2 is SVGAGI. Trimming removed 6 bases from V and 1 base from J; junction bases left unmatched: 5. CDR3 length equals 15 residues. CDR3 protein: CASSRWDRGSYEQYF. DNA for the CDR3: TGTGCCAGCAGCAGATGGGACAGGGGGTCCTACGAGCAGTACTTC.

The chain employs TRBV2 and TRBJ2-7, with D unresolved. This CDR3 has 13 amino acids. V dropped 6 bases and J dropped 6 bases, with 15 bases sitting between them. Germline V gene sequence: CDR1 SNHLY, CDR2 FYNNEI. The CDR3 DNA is TGTGCCAGCAGCCCGCGACCGGCGGCCGAGCAGTACTTC. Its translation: CASSPRPAAEQYF.

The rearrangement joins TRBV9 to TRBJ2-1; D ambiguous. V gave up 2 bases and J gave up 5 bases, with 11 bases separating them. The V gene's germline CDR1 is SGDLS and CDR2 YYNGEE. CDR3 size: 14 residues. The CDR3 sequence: CASSVLSVDNEQFF. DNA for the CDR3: TGTGCCAGCAGCGTCCTCAGCGTCGACAATGAGCAGTTCTTC.

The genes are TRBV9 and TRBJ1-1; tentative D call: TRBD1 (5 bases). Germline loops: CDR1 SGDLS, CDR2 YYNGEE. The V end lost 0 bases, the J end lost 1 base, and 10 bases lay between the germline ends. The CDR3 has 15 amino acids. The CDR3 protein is CASSVDAGENTEAFF. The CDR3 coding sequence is TGTGCCAGCAGCGTAGATGCGGGGGAGAACACTGAAGCTTTCTTT. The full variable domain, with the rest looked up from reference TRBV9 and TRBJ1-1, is DSGVTQTPKHLITATGQRVTLRCSPRSGDLSVYWYQQSLDQGLQFLIQYYNGEERAKGNILERFSAQQFPDLHSELNLSSLELGDSALYFCASSVDAGENTEAFFGQGTRLTVV.

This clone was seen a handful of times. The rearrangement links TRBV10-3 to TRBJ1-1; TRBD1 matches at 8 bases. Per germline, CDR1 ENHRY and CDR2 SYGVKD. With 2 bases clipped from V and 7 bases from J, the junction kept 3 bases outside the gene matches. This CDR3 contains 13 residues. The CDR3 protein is CAISEPGQGEAFF. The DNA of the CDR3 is TGTGCCATCAGTGAGCCTGGACAGGGTGAAGCTTTCTTT.

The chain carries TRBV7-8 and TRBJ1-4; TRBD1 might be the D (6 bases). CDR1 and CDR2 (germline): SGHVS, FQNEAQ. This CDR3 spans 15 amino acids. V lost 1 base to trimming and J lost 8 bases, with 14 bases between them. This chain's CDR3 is CASSLEVRGGEKLFF. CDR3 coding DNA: TGTGCCAGCAGCTTAGAGGTCAGGGGTGGCGAAAAACTGTTTTTT.

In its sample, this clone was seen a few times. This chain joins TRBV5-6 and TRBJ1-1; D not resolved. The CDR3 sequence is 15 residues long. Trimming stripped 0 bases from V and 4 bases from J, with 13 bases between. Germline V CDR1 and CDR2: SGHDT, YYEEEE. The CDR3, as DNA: TGTGCCAGCAGCTTGGTGGCGGGGATCGGCACTGAAGCTTTCTTT. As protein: CASSLVAGIGTEAFF.

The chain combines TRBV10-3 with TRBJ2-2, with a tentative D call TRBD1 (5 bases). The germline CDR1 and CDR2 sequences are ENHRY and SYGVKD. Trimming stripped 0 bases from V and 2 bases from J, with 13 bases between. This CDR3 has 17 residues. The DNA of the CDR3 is TGTGCCATCAGTGAGTCTGAGACAGCGCTAAACACCGGGGAGCTGTTTTTT. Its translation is CAISESETALNTGELFF.

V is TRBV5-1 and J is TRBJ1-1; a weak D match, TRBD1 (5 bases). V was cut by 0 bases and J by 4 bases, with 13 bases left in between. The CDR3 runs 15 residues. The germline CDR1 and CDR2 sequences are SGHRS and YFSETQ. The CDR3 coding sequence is TGCGCCAGCAGCTTGGAGACAGAAAGGGGCACTGAAGCTTTCTTT. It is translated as CASSLETERGTEAFF.

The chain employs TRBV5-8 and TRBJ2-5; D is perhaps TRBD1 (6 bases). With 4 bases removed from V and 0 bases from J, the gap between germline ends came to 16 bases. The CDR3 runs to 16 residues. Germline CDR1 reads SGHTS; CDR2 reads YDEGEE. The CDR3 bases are TGTGCCAGCAGCATACTCGGGACATTGTACCAAGAGACCCAGTACTTC. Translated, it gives CASSILGTLYQETQYF.

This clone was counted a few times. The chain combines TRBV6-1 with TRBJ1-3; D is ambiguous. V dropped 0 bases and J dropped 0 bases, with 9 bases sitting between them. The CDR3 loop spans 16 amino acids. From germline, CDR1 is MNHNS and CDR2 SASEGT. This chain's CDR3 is CASSEAEAASGNTIYF. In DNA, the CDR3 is TGTGCCAGCAGTGAAGCAGAGGCAGCCTCTGGAAACACCATATATTTT.

The CDR3 coding sequence is TGTGCCAGCAGCTCCAAACAGGGGGAGAATGAAAAACTGTTTTTT. Translation gives CASSSKQGENEKLFF. The V call is TRBV7-9, the J call TRBJ1-4, with 8 bases matching TRBD1. V gave up 4 bases and J gave up 5 bases; unmatched junction bases: 6. CDR1 and CDR2 (germline): SEHNR, FQNEAQ (reference sequence). CDR3 length: 15 residues.